Shown below are 5 T cell receptor beta chains from a single sample sequenced in a study of blood T cell repertoires in COVID-19. The repertoire was sequenced with immunoSEQ multiplex PCR; TCRdb's copy has only in-frame clones and lacks some. The sample holds about 250,000 clones, approximately 79% seen once. The sequenced sample was peripheral blood. All receptors derive from a woman aged 35 to 49 with active or convalescent COVID-19.

The gene calls are TRBV19 and TRBJ1-3; 9 bases agree with TRBD1. With 7 bases clipped from V and 2 bases from J, the junction kept 9 bases outside the gene matches. The CDR3 is 16 amino acids. Per germline, CDR1 LNHDA and CDR2 SQIVND (reference sequence). The CDR3 bases are TGTGCCAGTACCATATTGGGACAGGGTGCTGGAAACACCATATATTTT. Its protein product is CASTILGQGAGNTIYF.

A word on this clone: This CDR3 is also generated by other DNA sequences in the sample. The rearrangement links TRBV2 to TRBJ1-5, with D possibly TRBD1 on 5 matching bases. Germline CDR1 and CDR2: SNHLY and FYNNEI. The length of the CDR3 is 13 residues. Between the trimmed V and J ends, which lost 4 bases and 7 bases, there was a span of 11 bases. CDR3 loop: CASSGGLGQPQHF. In DNA form, the CDR3 reads TGTGCCAGCAGTGGGGGACTAGGGCAGCCCCAGCATTTT.

This chain connects TRBV5-6 to TRBJ2-7; 9 positions match TRBD2. V shed 1 base and J 3 bases; nucleotides not matched to a gene: 14. The CDR3 is made up of 18 amino acids. Germline V CDR1 and CDR2: SGHDT, YYEEEE. The CDR3 sequence is CASSLLAGASTNYYEQYF. CDR3 nucleotides: TGTGCCAGCAGCTTGTTAGCGGGGGCTTCCACCAACTACTACGAGCAGTACTTC.

CDR3 coding DNA: TGTGCCAGCAGTTTATCAGGGAATCAGCCCCAGCATTTT. As protein: CASSLSGNQPQHF. The genes are TRBV12-3 or TRBV12-4 and TRBJ1-5; tentatively, D is TRBD1 (5 bases). V was clipped by 2 bases and J by 4 bases, with 6 bases between them. There are 13 residues in the CDR3.

The rearrangement links TRBV10-3 to TRBJ2-7; TRBD2 matches at 8 bases. With V trimmed by 11 bases and J by 3 bases, 15 bases remained unmatched. This CDR3 has 15 amino acids. In germline, CDR1 is ENHRY, CDR2 SYGVKD. Here the CDR3 reads CASRGGPDAFYEQYF. The CDR3 DNA follows: TGTGCCTCCCGGGGGGGACCCGACGCGTTCTACGAGCAGTACTTC.